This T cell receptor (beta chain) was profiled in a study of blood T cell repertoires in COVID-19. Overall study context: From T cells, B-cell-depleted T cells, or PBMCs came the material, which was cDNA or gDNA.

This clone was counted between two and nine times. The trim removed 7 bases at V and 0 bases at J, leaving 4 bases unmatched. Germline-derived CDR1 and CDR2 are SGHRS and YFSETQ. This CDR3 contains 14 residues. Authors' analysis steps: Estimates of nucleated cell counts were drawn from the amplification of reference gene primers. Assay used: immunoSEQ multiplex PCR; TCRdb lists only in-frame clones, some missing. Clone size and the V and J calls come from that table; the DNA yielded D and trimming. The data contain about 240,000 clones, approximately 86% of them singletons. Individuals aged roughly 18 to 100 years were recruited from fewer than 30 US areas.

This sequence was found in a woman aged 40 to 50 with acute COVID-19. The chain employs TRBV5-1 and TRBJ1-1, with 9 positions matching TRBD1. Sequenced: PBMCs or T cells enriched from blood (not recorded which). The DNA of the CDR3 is TGCGCCAGCGCCGGGACAGGGCTGAACACTGAAGCTTTCTTT. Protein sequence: CASAGTGLNTEAFF.